This entry lists 4 T cell receptor beta chains sequenced from one sample in a study of blood T cell repertoires in COVID-19. This table comes from immunoSEQ multiplex PCR, and its TCRdb copy is limited to in-frame clones, with some not included. The repertoire holds tens of thousands of clones, with around 84% as singletons. Sequenced: peripheral blood. These TCRs come from a man in his fifties with acute or convalescent COVID-19.

The V gene is TRBV19, the J gene TRBJ2-5; D unresolved. The CDR3 extends over 15 amino acids. The V gene lost 5 bases and the J gene lost 2 bases, with 15 bases spanning the gap. CDR1 is LNHDA and CDR2 is SQIVND in the germline V gene (reference sequence). The CDR3 coding sequence is TGTGCCAGTAGTCGTGCGGCCCCCCCACAAGAGACCCAGTACTTC. It is translated as CASSRAAPPQETQYF.

This clone was seen more than once but under ten times. The chain recombines TRBV5-1 with TRBJ2-7, with a weak D call TRBD2 (5 bases). The CDR3 has 14 amino acids. Germline assignment: CDR1 SGHRS and CDR2 YFSETQ. The ends were cut back, 2 bases at V and 0 bases at J, with 9 bases in the middle. CDR3 bases: TGCGCCAGCAGCTTAGGAGGCAACTCCTACGAGCAGTACTTC. Translation: CASSLGGNSYEQYF.

This rearrangement joins TRBV7-2 to TRBJ1-2, with 9 bases matching TRBD1. The CDR3 totals 13 residues. Per the germline V gene, CDR1 is SGHTA and CDR2 is FQGNSA. Trimming cost V 7 bases and J 8 bases; bases outside gene matches: 8. CDR3 amino acids: CASTHRGQGGYTF. The CDR3, as DNA: TGTGCCAGCACCCACAGGGGGCAAGGCGGCTACACCTTC.

V gene TRBV3-1 (or the pseudogene TRBV3-2) combines with J gene TRBJ2-2, with TRBD1 identical over 8 bases. The V gene's germline CDR1 is LGHDT and CDR2 YNNKEL (reference sequence). Trimming took 4 bases from V and 5 from J; bases not matched to a gene: 9. The length of the CDR3 is 16 residues. The CDR3 nucleotides read TGTGCCAGCAGCCTCTCCGTGACAGGGGTGACCGGGGAGCTGTTTTTT. Translation gives CASSLSVTGVTGELFF.